The source of this TCR beta chain is a study of blood T cell repertoires in COVID-19. On the study more broadly: Samples came from the United States, Italy and Spain, spanning acute and convalescent COVID-19. From T cells, B-cell-depleted T cells, or PBMCs came the material, which was cDNA or gDNA.

This clone was seen a handful of times. Data came from immunoSEQ multiplex PCR; TCRdb stores just in-frame clones and leaves some out. This table has 150,000 to 200,000 clones, more than 80% appearing once. Patients at the Seattle site were enrolled during active infection and followed longitudinally. The CDR3 covers 14 residues. The germline V gene encodes CDR1 DFQATT and CDR2 SNEGSKA (reference sequence). J lost 4 bases, V lost 3 bases, and 5 bases had no gene match. This TCR came from a woman aged 40 to 50 with COVID-19, enrolled during active disease. The chain uses TRBV20-1 and TRBJ2-4; 8 nucleotides match TRBD2. The sequencing input was peripheral blood. The CDR3 DNA follows: TGCAGTGCTAGTCTGACTAGCGAGAAAAACATTCAGTACTTC. Translation: CSASLTSEKNIQYF.